This TCR beta chain was captured by sequencing in a study of OX40 agonist ivuxolimab in advanced cancers. The study's findings and limits: Partial responders dosed at 0.1-3.0 mg/kg displayed clonal expansion ranking among the lowest. Low normalized T-cell clonal expansion was also seen in some nonresponders.

Germline V gene data show CDR1 as LNHDA and CDR2 as SQIVND (reference sequence). V gave up 4 bases and J gave up 5 bases, with 11 bases separating them. The CDR3 has 13 amino acids. A note on this clone: What it binds is not known.

Repertoires were generated with immunoSEQ multiplex PCR, while TCRdb's copy carries only in-frame clones and drops some. The sample consists of tens of thousands of clones, about nine tenths of them appearing once. The TCR was taken from an adult with an advanced solid tumor such as melanoma, head and neck, liver or kidney cancer. This material consisted of CD4+ or CD8+ T cells sorted from blood, taken in a trial of the OX40 agonist ivuxolimab. This rearrangement joins TRBV19 to TRBJ1-1; unclear D gene. The CDR3 DNA follows: TGTGCCAGTAGTACCGGGTTCGGGACTGAAGCTTTCTTT. Translated, it gives CASSTGFGTEAFF.